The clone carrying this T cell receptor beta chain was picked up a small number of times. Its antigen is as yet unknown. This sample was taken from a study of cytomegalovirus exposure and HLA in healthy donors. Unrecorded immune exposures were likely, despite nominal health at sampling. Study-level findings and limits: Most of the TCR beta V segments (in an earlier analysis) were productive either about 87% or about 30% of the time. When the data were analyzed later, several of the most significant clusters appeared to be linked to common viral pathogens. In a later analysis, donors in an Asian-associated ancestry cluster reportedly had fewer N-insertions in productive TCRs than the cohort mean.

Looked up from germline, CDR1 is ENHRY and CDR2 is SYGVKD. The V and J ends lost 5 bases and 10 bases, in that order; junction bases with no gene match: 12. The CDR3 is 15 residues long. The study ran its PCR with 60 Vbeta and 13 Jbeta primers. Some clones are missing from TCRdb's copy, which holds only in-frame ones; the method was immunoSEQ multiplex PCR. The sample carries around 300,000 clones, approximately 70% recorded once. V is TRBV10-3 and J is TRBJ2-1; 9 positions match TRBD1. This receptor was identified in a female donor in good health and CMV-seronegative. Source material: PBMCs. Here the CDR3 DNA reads TGTGCCATCAGTAAATACGGGGGGACAGGGAACGAGCAGTTCTTC. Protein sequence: CAISKYGGTGNEQFF.